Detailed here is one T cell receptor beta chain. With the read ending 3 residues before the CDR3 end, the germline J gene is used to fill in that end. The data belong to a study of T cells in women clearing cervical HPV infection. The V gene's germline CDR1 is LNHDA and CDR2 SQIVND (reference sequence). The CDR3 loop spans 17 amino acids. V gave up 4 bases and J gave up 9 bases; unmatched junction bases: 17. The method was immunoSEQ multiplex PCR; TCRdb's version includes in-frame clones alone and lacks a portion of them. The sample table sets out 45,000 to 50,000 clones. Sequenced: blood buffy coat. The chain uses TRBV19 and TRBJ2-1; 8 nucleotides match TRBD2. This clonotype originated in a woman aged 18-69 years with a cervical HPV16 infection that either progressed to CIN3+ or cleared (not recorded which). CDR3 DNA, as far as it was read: TGTGCCAGTAGTACCCGTGTCCGGGGGGGCCGTCGAGGTGAG. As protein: CASSTRVRGGRRGE. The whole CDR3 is CASSTRVRGGRRGEQFF.